This is a list of T cell receptor beta chains from one sample in a study of blood T cell repertoires in COVID-19. Generated by immunoSEQ multiplex PCR, the TCRdb table keeps only in-frame clones and is missing some. The sample lists 250,000 or so clones, approximately 83% seen once, with about 9.6% in the top ten. Sequences were obtained from peripheral blood. The receptors derive from a man at least 80 years old with acute or convalescent COVID-19. Each CDR3 is given with its conserved first and last residue. The order of the fields is clone size, D gene, V gene, J gene, CDR3 DNA, CDR3 protein. The D gene is left open where the match is weak. For some rows the clone size is stated as once, few or many, or as a class when expanded; others skip it.

few,NA,TRBV5-1,TRBJ2-7,TGCGCCAGCAGCTTGAGGCAGGGGGGACCCTACGAGCAGTACTTC,CASSLRQGGPYEQYF
NA,TRBD2,TRBV24-1,TRBJ2-1,TGTGCCACCAGTTTGGGACTAGCGGTTAACAATGAGCAGTTCTTC,CATSLGLAVNNEQFF
NA,NA,TRBV5-1,TRBJ2-3,TGCGCCAGCAGCCAGGGTTGGCGTCTAGATACGCAGTATTTT,CASSQGWRLDTQYF
NA,NA,TRBV12-3/TRBV12-4,TRBJ1-1,TGTGCCAGCAGTCCGGGTGCAGTCACTGAAGCTTTCTTT,CASSPGAVTEAFF
once,TRBD1,TRBV24-1,TRBJ2-3,TGTGCCACCAGTGGAATTGGGGACAGGGACGTTACAGATACGCAGTATTTT,CATSGIGDRDVTDTQYF
once,NA,TRBV5-1,TRBJ1-3,TGCGCCAGCAGCCATCAGGGAGCGGGCTCTGGAAACACCATATATTTT,CASSHQGAGSGNTIYF
once,NA,TRBV15,TRBJ2-7,TGTGCCACCAGCAGAATAACGGGCTACGAGCAGTACTTC,CATSRITGYEQYF
NA,NA,TRBV2,TRBJ2-3,TGTGCCGATACGGAGGGGCGCACAGATACGCAGTATTTT,CADTEGRTDTQYF
once,TRBD2,TRBV6-1,TRBJ2-7,TGTGCCAGCAGTGAAGCTGGTAGCGGGGTCGGAGAGCAGTACTTC,CASSEAGSGVGEQYF
NA,NA,TRBV4-2,TRBJ2-1,TGTGCCAGCAGCCAAGCGGGAGATCGGAATGAGCAGTTCTTC,CASSQAGDRNEQFF
NA,TRBD1,TRBV7-9,TRBJ1-2,TGTGCCAGCAGCGATACGGGACAGGGGTTTTCCGGCTATGGCTACACCTTC,CASSDTGQGFSGYGYTF
NA,NA,TRBV6-5,TRBJ2-3,TGTGCCAGCAAACCGGGACACGGTACGCAGTATTTT,CASKPGHGTQYF
NA,NA,TRBV4-1,TRBJ1-5,TGCGCCAGCAGCCAAGATCTTGGCAGGGCCAATCAGCCCCAGCATTTT,CASSQDLGRANQPQHF
NA,TRBD2,TRBV29-1,TRBJ2-1,TGCAGCACAGTAAGGACTAGCGGCAATGAGCAGTTCTTC,CSTVRTSGNEQFF
few,TRBD1,TRBV3-1/TRBV3-2,TRBJ1-6,TGTGCCAGCAGCCCGACAGGGGATTCACCCCTCCACTTT,CASSPTGDSPLHF
NA,TRBD1,TRBV7-2,TRBJ1-3,TGTGCCAGCAGCTTAGCCCCGACAGGGTTTTATGGAAACACCATATATTTT,CASSLAPTGFYGNTIYF
NA,TRBD1,TRBV7-2,TRBJ2-4,TGTGCCAGCAGCTTAACAGGGGTACAAAACATTCAGTACTTC,CASSLTGVQNIQYF
NA,NA,TRBV9,TRBJ1-3,TGTGCCAGCAGCGTCCGCGCGAGCTCTGGAAACACCATATATTTT,CASSVRASSGNTIYF
NA,NA,TRBV29-1,TRBJ1-2,TGCAGCGTTTGGACAGAGAACTATGGCTACACCTTC,CSVWTENYGYTF
NA,NA,TRBV4-1,TRBJ2-1,TGCGCCAGCAGCCCGGTCAGGAGGATAACCTACAATGAGCAGTTCTTC,CASSPVRRITYNEQFF
NA,NA,TRBV30,TRBJ1-1,TGTGCCTTCTCAGCCGGCGGCAAGTTCAACACTGAAGCTTTCTTT,CAFSAGGKFNTEAFF
few,TRBD1,TRBV27,TRBJ1-1,TGTGCCAGCAGTCTACAGGGGGCTGCTGAAGCTTTCTTT,CASSLQGAAEAFF
NA,NA,TRBV19,TRBJ2-3,TGTGCCAGTAGTCTTGGACTTAATAGGGATACGCAGTATTTT,CASSLGLNRDTQYF
NA,TRBD2,TRBV5-1,TRBJ2-3,TGCGCCAGCAGCCCGACTAGCGGGGGGACCGCAGATACGCAGTATTTT,CASSPTSGGTADTQYF
NA,NA,TRBV4-1,TRBJ2-7,TGCGCCAGCAGCCAAGCTCCAACGGCGGGTTACGAGCAGTACTTC,CASSQAPTAGYEQYF
NA,TRBD1,TRBV24-1,TRBJ2-2,TGTGCCACCAGTGGACACCCCGGGACAGGAAACACCGGGGAGCTGTTTTTT,CATSGHPGTGNTGELFF
NA,NA,TRBV3-1/TRBV3-2,TRBJ1-2,TGTGCCAGCAGCCGAAACAGAAGAGCTAACTATGGCTACACCTTC,CASSRNRRANYGYTF
NA,TRBD1,TRBV11-2,TRBJ2-7,TGTGCCAGCAGCCCCAGTCAGGGACAGGTGTCGGAGCAGTACTTC,CASSPSQGQVSEQYF
NA,TRBD1,TRBV28,TRBJ2-7,TGTGCCAGCAGACCCAGGGGGCCCAGCTCCTACGAGCAGTACTTC,CASRPRGPSSYEQYF
NA,NA,TRBV25-1,TRBJ2-7,TGTGCCAGCAGTGAATCAGGGGATTTCACCTACGAGCAGTACTTC,CASSESGDFTYEQYF
few,TRBD1,TRBV9,TRBJ1-2,TGTGCCAGCAGTGAGGCTTGGACAGGGCACTATGGCTACACCTTC,CASSEAWTGHYGYTF
NA,TRBD1,TRBV28,TRBJ1-2,TGTGCCAGCAGTTCGCAGGGGGCAGGGTACTATGGCTACACCTTC,CASSSQGAGYYGYTF
NA,TRBD1,TRBV6-5,TRBJ2-7,TGTGCCAGCAGTTACGACCGGGACAGGGGCTACGAGCAGTACTTC,CASSYDRDRGYEQYF
few,NA,TRBV5-1,TRBJ1-5,TGCGCCAGCAAAAGGGGTCCCAGCAATCAGCCCCAGCATTTT,CASKRGPSNQPQHF
NA,NA,TRBV2,TRBJ1-1,TGTGCCAGCAGTGATAACAGAGACACTGAAGCTTTCTTT,CASSDNRDTEAFF
NA,NA,TRBV7-9,TRBJ2-3,TGTGCCAGCAGCTGGCGACTAGATGATAAGTATTTT,CASSWRLDDKYF
NA,NA,TRBV13,TRBJ2-7,TGTGCCAGCAGCTCGGTACAGGGCGCCCAGCAGTACTTC,CASSSVQGAQQYF
NA,TRBD2,TRBV24-1,TRBJ2-1,TGTGCCACCAGTGATTCCCTAAGTGGCGGGAGAGAGCAGTTCTTC,CATSDSLSGGREQFF
NA,TRBD2,TRBV2,TRBJ2-6,TGTGCCAGCACGATTTCGGGGGGAGAAGGGGCCAACGTCCTGACTTTC,CASTISGGEGANVLTF
NA,NA,TRBV28,TRBJ2-7,TGTGCCAGCAGTTTGGGCAGATACTACGAGCAGTACTTC,CASSLGRYYEQYF
NA,TRBD2,TRBV5-1,TRBJ2-1,TGCGCCAGCAGCTCCACTAGCGGGGGGAATAGTGAGCAGTTCTTC,CASSSTSGGNSEQFF
NA,TRBD1,TRBV3-1/TRBV3-2,TRBJ2-2,TGTGCCAGCAGCCCCACCGGGACAGGGGGCAAAGGGGAGCTGTTTTTT,CASSPTGTGGKGELFF
NA,NA,TRBV4-1,TRBJ1-1,TGCGCCAGCAGCCAAGTTCCTGGGCCGAACACTGAAGCTTTCTTT,CASSQVPGPNTEAFF
once,TRBD2,TRBV5-1,TRBJ2-2,TGCGCCAGCAGTTTGTCTAGCGGAGTGAACACCGGGGAGCTGTTTTTT,CASSLSSGVNTGELFF
NA,NA,TRBV18,TRBJ2-3,TGTGCCAGCTCACCGTCGGGACTCCTCACAGATACGCAGTATTTT,CASSPSGLLTDTQYF
few,TRBD1,TRBV18,TRBJ2-7,TGTGCCAGCTCACCACCCGGGACAGGGGCCGTCGAGCAGTACTTC,CASSPPGTGAVEQYF
NA,TRBD2,TRBV24-1,TRBJ2-5,TGTGCCACCAGTGACACTCGGACTAGTCAGTACTTC,CATSDTRTSQYF
NA,TRBD2,TRBV9,TRBJ2-3,TGTGCCAGCAGCGTGAGGAGTGCCCGGGGGGGGTTATTAGGCACAGATACGCAGTATTTT,CASSVRSARGGLLGTDTQYF
NA,NA,TRBV5-6,TRBJ2-6,TGTGCCAGCAGCCGGCTAGCGTCCGGGGCCAACGTCCTGACTTTC,CASSRLASGANVLTF
NA,TRBD1,TRBV5-1,TRBJ1-5,TGCGCCAGCAGCTTGACAGGGGGCGATCAGCCCCAGCATTTT,CASSLTGGDQPQHF
NA,TRBD1,TRBV11-1,TRBJ2-7,TGTGCCAGCAGCTTAGTCGGACAGGGGGCGAACCACGAGCAGTACTTC,CASSLVGQGANHEQYF
NA,NA,TRBV4-1,TRBJ2-2,TGCGCCAGCAGCCGGGAGAGACTCGGGGAGCTGTTTTTT,CASSRERLGELFF
NA,NA,TRBV27,TRBJ1-2,TGTGCCAGCAGACGTGACATACGAAACTATGGCTACACCTTC,CASRRDIRNYGYTF
NA,NA,TRBV7-9,TRBJ2-3,TGTGCCAGCAGCTTAGCAGAACTGAGCACAGATACGCAGTATTTT,CASSLAELSTDTQYF
once,TRBD2,TRBV27,TRBJ2-5,TGTGCCAGCAGTTCGACTAGCGGGGGGAAAGAGACCCAGTACTTC,CASSSTSGGKETQYF
once,TRBD1,TRBV5-1,TRBJ1-1,TGCGCCAGCAGCCTACAGGGGCCGAACACTGAAGCTTTCTTT,CASSLQGPNTEAFF
NA,NA,TRBV7-9,TRBJ2-1,TGTGCCAGCAGCTTAAATATGCGGGGCAGCAATGAGCAGTTCTTC,CASSLNMRGSNEQFF
NA,NA,TRBV21-1,TRBJ2-3,TGTGCCGTACAGGGAGATACGCAGTATTTT,CAVQGDTQYF
NA,NA,TRBV19,TRBJ1-2,TGTGCCAGTATCGCGGATCCCAGGGTGACTAACTATGGCTACACCTTC,CASIADPRVTNYGYTF